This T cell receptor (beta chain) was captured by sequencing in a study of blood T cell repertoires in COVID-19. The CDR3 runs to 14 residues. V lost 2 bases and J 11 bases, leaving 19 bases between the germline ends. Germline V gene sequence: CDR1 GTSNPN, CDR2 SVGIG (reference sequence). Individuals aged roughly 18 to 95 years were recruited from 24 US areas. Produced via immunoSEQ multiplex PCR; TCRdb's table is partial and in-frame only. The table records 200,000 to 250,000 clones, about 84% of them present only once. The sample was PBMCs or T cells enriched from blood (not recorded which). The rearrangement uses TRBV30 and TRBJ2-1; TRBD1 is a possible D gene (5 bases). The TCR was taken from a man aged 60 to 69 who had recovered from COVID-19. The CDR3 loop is CAWSPVAGSMQQFF. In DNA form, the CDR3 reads TGTGCCTGGAGTCCGGTGGCAGGGTCCATGCAGCAGTTCTTC.